Given below is one TCR beta chain in context. Per the original data handling: Nucleated cell counts were estimated from reference gene primer amplification. The protocol was immunoSEQ multiplex PCR, while the TCRdb copy is restricted to in-frame clones and leaves out a portion. V and J calls plus clone size are reproduced from that table; the DNA served to infer D and trimming. The sample lists about 210,000 clones; 83% were seen once. This specimen belongs to a study of blood T cell repertoires in COVID-19. Across the study: Material from acute and convalescent COVID-19 was sourced from the United States, Italy and Spain. Sources were T cells, B-cell-depleted T cells, or PBMCs; the material itself was cDNA or gDNA.

V lost 1 base, J lost 8 bases, and 14 bases lay in between. The CDR3 is 15 amino acids. Germline CDR1 and CDR2: MGHRA and YSYEKL. The TCR originated in a middle-aged man with active or convalescent COVID-19. Material for sequencing was peripheral blood. The chain carries TRBV4-1 and TRBJ1-4, with D uncertain. CDR3 sequence reads: CASSQGPHGGEKLFF. The CDR3 DNA reads TGCGCCAGCAGCCAAGGTCCCCACGGAGGGGAAAAACTGTTTTTT.